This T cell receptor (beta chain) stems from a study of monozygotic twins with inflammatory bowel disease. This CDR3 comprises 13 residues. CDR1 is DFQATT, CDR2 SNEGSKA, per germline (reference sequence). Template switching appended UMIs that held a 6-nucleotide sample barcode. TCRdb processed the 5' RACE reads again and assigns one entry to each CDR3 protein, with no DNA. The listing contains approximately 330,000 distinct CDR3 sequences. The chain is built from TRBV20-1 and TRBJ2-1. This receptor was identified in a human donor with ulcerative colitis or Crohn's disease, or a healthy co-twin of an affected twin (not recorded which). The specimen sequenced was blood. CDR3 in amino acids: CSAQMASYNEQFF.